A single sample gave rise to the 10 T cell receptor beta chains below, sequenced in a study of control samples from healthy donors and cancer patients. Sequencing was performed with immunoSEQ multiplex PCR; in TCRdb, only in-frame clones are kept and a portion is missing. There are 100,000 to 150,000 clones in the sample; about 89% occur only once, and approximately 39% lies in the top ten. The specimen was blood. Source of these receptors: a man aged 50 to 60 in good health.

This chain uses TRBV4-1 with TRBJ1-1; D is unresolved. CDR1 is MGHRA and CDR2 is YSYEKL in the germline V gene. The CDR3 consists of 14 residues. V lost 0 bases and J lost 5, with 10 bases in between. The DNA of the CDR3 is TGCGCCAGCAGCCAAGATCGGGGTTTAACTGAAGCTTTCTTT. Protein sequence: CASSQDRGLTEAFF.

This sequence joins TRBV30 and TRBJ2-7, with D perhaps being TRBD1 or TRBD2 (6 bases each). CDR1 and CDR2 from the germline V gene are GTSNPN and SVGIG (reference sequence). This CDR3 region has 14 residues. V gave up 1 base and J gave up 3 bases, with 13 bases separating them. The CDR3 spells CAWSERGALYEQYF. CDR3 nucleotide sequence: TGTGCCTGGAGTGAGAGGGGGGCCCTCTACGAGCAGTACTTC.

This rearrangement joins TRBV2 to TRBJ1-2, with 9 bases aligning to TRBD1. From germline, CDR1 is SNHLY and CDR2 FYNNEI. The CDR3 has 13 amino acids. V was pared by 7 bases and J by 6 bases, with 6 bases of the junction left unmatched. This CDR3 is CASNDRGVDGYTF. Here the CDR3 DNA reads TGTGCCAGCAATGACAGGGGGGTAGATGGCTACACCTTC.

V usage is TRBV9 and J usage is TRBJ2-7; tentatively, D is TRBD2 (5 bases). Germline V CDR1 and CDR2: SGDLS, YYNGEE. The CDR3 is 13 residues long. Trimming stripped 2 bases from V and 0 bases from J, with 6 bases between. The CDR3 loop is CASSVGDSYEQYF. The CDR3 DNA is TGTGCCAGCAGCGTCGGGGACTCCTACGAGCAGTACTTC. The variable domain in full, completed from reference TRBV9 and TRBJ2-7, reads DSGVTQTPKHLITATGQRVTLRCSPRSGDLSVYWYQQSLDQGLQFLIQYYNGEERAKGNILERFSAQQFPDLHSELNLSSLELGDSALYFCASSVGDSYEQYFGPGTRLTVT.

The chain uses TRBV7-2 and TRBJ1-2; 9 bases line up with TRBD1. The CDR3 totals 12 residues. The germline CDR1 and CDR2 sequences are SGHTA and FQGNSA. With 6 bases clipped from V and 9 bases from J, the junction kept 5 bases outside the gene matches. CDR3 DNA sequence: TGTGCCAGCAGAAAAGACAGGGGGAGCTACACCTTC. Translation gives CASRKDRGSYTF. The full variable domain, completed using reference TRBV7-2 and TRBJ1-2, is GAGVSQSPSNKVTEKGKDVELRCDPISGHTALYWYRQSLGQGLEFLIYFQGNSAPDKSGLPSDRFSAERTGGSVSTLTIQRTQQEDSAVYLCASRKDRGSYTFGSGTRLTVV.

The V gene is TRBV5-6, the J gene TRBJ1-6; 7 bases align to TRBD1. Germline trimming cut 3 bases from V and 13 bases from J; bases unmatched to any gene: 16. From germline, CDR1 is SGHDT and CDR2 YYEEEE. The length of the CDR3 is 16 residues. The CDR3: CASSSRRTGRDGPLHF. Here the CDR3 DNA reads TGTGCCAGCAGCTCGCGACGGACAGGCCGGGATGGGCCCCTCCACTTT.

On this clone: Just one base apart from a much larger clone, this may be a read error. The CDR3 DNA reads TGTGCCAGCAGCCTGGACAGCTCCTACGAGCAGTACTTC. It yields the protein CASSLDSSYEQYF. The chain employs TRBV12-3 or TRBV12-4 and TRBJ2-7; D is perhaps TRBD1 (6 bases). V gave up 6 bases and J gave up 0 bases, with 9 bases separating them. The CDR3 is made up of 13 amino acids.

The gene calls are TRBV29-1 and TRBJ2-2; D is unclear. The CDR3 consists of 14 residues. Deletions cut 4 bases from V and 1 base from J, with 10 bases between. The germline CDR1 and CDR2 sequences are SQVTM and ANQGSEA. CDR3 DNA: TGCAGCGTTGGGGCTACATGGAACACCGGGGAGCTGTTTTTT. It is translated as CSVGATWNTGELFF.

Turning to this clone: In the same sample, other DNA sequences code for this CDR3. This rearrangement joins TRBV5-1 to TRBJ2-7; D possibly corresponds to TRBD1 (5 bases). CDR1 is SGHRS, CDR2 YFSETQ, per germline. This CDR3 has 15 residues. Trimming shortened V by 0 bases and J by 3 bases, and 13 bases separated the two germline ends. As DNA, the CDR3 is TGCGCCAGCAGCTTGGGGGGTCAGGGCAACTACGAGCAGTACTTC. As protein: CASSLGGQGNYEQYF.

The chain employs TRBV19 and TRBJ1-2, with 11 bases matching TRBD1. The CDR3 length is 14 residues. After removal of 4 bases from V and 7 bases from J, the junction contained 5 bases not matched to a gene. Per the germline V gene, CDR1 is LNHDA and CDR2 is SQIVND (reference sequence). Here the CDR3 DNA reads TGTGCCAGTAGTACCGGACAGGGGGCTGCTGGCTACACCTTC. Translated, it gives CASSTGQGAAGYTF.